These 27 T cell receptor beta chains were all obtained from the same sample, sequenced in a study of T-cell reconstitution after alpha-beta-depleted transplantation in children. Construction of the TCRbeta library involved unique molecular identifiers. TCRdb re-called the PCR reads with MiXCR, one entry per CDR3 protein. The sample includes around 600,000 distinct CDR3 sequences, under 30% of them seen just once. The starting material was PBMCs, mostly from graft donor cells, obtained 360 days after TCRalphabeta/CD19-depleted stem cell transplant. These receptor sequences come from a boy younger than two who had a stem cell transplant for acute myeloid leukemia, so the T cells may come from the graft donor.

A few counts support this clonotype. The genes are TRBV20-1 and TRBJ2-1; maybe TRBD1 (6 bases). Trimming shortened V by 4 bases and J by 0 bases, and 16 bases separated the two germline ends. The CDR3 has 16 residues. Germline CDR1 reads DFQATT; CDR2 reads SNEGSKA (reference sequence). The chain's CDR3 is CSATSPDSSSYNEQFF. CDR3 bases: TGCAGTGCTACGAGCCCGGACAGCAGCTCCTACAATGAGCAGTTCTTC.

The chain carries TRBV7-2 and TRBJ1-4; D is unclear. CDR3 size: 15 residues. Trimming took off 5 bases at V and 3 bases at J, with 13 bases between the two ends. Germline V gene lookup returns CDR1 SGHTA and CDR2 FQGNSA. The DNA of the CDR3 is TGTGCCAGCAGCCCAATCCCTACCGCTAATGAAAAACTGTTTTTT. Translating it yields CASSPIPTANEKLFF.

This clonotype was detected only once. This CDR3 reads CASSPADSYNEQFF. The CDR3 DNA follows: TGTGCCAGCAGCCCCGCCGACAGTTACAATGAGCAGTTCTTC. The chain has TRBV7-9 and TRBJ2-1; TRBD1 might be the D (5 bases). This CDR3 region has 14 residues. Germline V lookup: CDR1 SEHNR, CDR2 FQNEAQ (reference sequence). The V end was cut by 5 bases, the J end by 4 bases, with 12 bases between.

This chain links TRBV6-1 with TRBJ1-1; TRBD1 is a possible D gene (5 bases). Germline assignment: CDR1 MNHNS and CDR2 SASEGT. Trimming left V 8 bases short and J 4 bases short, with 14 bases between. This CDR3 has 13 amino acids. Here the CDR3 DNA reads TGTGCCAGCGGGTTGGAAGGGACCACTGAAGCTTTCTTT. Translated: CASGLEGTTEAFF.

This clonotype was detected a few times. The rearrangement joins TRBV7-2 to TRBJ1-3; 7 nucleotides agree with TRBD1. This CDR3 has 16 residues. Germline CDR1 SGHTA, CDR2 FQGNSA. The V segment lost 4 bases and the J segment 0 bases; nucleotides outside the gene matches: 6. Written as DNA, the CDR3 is TGTGCCAGCAGCTCCTCACACAGGGGCTCTGGAAACACCATATATTTT. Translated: CASSSSHRGSGNTIYF.

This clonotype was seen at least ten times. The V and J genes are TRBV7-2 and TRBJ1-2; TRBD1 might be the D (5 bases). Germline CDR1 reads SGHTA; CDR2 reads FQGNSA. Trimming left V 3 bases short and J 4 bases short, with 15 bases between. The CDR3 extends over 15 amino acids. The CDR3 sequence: CASSFTGPVPYGYTF. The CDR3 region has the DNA TGTGCCAGCAGCTTTACAGGTCCGGTTCCCTATGGCTACACCTTC.

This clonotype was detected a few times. The CDR3 protein is CSVSGTGGNQPQHF. CDR3 nucleotides: TGCAGCGTTTCCGGGACAGGGGGCAATCAGCCCCAGCATTTT. The V and J genes are TRBV29-1 and TRBJ1-5, with 10 bases identical to TRBD1. Germline CDR1 is SQVTM and CDR2 is ANQGSEA. With V trimmed by 5 bases and J by 2 bases, 3 bases remained unmatched. The CDR3 extends over 14 amino acids.

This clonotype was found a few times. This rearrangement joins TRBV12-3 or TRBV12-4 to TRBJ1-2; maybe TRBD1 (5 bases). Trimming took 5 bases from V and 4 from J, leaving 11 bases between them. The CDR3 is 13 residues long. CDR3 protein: CASSRGTVYGYTF. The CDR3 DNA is TGTGCCAGCAGTCGCGGGACCGTCTATGGCTACACCTTC.

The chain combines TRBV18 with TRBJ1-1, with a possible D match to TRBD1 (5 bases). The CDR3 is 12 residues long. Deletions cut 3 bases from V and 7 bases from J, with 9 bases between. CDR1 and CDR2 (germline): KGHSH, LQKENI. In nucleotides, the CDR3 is TGTGCCAGCTCACCCGGGACGGATGAAGCTTTCTTT. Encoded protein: CASSPGTDEAFF.

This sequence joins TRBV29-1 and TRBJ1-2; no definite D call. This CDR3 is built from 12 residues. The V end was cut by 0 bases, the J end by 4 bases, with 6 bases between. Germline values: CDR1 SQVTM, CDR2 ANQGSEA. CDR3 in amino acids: CSVEEYSYGYTF. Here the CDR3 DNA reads TGCAGCGTTGAAGAGTACAGCTATGGCTACACCTTC.

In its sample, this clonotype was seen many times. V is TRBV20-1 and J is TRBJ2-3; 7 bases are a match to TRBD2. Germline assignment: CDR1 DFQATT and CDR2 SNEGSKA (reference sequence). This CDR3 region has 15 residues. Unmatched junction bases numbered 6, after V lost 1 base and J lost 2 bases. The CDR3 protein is CSARVTGTNTDTQYF. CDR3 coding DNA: TGCAGTGCTAGAGTAACCGGGACTAACACAGATACGCAGTATTTT.

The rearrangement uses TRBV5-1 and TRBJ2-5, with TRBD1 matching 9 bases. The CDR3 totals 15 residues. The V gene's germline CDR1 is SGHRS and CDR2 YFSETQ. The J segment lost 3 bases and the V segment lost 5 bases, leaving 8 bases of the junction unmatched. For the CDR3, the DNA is TGCGCCAGCAGACCCGTTGGGACAGGGAAAGAGACCCAGTACTTC. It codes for CASRPVGTGKETQYF.

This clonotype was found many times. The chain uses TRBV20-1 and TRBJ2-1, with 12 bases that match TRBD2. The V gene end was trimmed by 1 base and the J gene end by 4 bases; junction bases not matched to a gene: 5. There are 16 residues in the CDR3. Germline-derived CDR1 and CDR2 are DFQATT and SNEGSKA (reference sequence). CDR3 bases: TGCAGTGCTAGAGCGGCTAGCGGGGGGGAATACAATGAGCAGTTCTTC. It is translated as CSARAASGGEYNEQFF.

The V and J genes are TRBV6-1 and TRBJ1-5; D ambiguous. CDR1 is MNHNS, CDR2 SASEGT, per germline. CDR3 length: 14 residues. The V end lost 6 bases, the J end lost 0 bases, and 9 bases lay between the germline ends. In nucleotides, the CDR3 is TGTGCCAGCAGAGGGCTCAATAGCAATCAGCCCCAGCATTTT. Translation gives CASRGLNSNQPQHF.

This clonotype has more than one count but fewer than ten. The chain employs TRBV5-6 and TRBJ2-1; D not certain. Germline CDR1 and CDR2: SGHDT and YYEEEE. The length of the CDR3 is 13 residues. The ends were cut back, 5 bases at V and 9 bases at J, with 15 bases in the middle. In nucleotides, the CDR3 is TGTGCCAGCAGAGAGCTAGGTTCGCGTGAGCAGTTCTTC. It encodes CASRELGSREQFF.

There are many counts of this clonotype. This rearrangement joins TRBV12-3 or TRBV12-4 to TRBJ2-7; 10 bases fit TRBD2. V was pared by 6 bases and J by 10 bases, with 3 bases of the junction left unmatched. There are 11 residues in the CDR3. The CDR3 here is CASSLAGAQYF. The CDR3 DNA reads TGTGCCAGCAGCCTAGCGGGGGCCCAGTACTTC.

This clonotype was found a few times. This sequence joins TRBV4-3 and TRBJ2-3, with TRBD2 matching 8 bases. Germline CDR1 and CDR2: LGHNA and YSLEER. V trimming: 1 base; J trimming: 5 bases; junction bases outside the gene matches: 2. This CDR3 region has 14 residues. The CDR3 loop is CASSQVGGEDTQYF. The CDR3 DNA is TGCGCCAGCAGCCAAGTCGGGGGGGAAGATACGCAGTATTTT.

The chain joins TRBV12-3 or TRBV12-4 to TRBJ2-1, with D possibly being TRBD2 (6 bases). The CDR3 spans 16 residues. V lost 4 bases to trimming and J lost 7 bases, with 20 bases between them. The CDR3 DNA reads TGTGCCAGCAGTTCTTCTTCCGGGACTTTAAGAAATGAGCAGTTCTTC. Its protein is CASSSSSGTLRNEQFF.

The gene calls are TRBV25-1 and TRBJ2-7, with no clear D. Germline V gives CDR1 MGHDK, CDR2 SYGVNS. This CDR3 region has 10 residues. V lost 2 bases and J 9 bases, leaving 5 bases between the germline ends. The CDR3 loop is CASSEVSQYF. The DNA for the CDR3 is TGTGCCAGCAGTGAAGTGTCGCAGTACTTC.

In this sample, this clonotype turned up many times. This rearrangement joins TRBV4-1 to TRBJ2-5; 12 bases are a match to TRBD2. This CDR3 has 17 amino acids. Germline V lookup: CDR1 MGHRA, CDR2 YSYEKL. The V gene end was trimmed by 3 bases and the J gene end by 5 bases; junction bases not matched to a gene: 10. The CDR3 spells CASSQQLAGGPRETQYF. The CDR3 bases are TGCGCCAGCAGCCAGCAACTAGCGGGGGGCCCCAGGGAGACCCAGTACTTC.

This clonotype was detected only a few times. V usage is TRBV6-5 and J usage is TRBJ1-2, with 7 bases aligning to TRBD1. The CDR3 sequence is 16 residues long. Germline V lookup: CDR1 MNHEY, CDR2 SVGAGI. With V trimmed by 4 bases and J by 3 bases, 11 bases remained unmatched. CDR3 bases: TGTGCCAGCAGTTCCGGGCCCAGGACAGGCCACTATGGCTACACCTTC. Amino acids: CASSSGPRTGHYGYTF.

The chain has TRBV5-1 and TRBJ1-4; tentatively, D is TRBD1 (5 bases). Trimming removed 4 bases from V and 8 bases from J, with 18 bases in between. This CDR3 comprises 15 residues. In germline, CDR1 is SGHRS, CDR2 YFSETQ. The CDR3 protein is CASSRGIDYSEKLFF. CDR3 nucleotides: TGCGCCAGCAGCCGGGGCATCGATTACTCCGAAAAACTGTTTTTT. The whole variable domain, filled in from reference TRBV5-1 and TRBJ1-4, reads KAGVTQTPRYLIKTRGQQVTLSCSPISGHRSVSWYQQTPGQGLQFLFEYFSETQRNKGNFPGRFSGRQFSNSRSEMNVSTLELGDSALYLCASSRGIDYSEKLFFGSGTQLSVL.

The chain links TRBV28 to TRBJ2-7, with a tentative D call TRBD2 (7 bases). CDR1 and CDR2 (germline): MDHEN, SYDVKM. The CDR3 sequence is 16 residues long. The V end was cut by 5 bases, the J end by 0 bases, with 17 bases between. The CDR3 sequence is CASSPAGARSSYEQYV. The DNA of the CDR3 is TGTGCCAGCAGTCCCGCGGGGGCGAGGAGCTCCTACGAGCAGTACGTC.

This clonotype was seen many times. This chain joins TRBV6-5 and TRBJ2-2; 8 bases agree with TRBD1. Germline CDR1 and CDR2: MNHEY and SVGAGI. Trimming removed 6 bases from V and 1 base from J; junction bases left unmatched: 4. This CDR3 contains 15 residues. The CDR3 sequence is CASRPGTGNTGELFF. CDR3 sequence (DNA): TGTGCCAGCAGACCCGGGACAGGGAACACCGGGGAGCTGTTTTTT.

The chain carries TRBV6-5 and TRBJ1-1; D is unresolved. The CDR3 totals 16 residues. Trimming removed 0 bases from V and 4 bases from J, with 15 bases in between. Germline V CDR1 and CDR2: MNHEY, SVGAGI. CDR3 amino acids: CASSYSGLLQGTEAFF. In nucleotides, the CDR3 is TGTGCCAGCAGTTACTCAGGTTTACTCCAAGGCACTGAAGCTTTCTTT.

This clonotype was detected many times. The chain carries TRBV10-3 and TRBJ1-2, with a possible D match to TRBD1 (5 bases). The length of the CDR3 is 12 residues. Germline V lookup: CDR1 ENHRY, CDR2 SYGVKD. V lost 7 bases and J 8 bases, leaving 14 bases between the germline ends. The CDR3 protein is CAINSRDGGYTF. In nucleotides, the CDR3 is TGTGCCATCAACTCGCGGGACGGGGGCTACACCTTC.

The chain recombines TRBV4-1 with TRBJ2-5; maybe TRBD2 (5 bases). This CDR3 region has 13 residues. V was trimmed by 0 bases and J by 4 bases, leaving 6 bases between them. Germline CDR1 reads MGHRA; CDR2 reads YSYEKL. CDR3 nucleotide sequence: TGCGCCAGCAGCCAAGAGGCGGGAGAGACCCAGTACTTC. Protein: CASSQEAGETQYF.